The following is a T cell receptor (beta chain) sequence with its context. This clonotype has only a few counts. Its specific antigen is unknown. No per-base quality is available; no much larger clone lies one base away. The germline V gene yields MNHEY for CDR1 and SVGAGI for CDR2. The CDR3 holds 15 amino acids from the cysteine to the phenylalanine. Only the CDR3 part of the read is kept: 45 bases, read in frame from the first base. V was cut back by 1 base and J by 3 bases, leaving a gap of 12 bases between them. Library generation was performed with RT-PCR. The sequencer listed for this sample is Illumina HiSeq 2500. TCRdb passed the public sequencing reads through fastp at Q25 and MiXCR, retaining productive beta sequences. Here each entry gathers all rows of one CDR3 protein and keeps the most common genes and DNA. In this sample the table shows more than 250,000 distinct CDR3 sequences, just over 20% of which occur a single time. The ten largest clones represent about a tenth of the sample.

The data are from a study of response to subunit inactivated influenza vaccine (dated by TCRdb to between 2017 and 2018). With respect to the entire study: To follow how T cells responded to a trivalent subunit inactivated influenza vaccine, the researchers relied on deep quantitative profiling of the T cell receptor repertoire. What the research found in general, with its limitations: The authors suggested that each seasonal influenza vaccination may recruit only a limited number of new T cells.

The TCR originated in a man in his fifties or sixties who received an inactivated influenza vaccine. Donor details come from another sample of the same person, matched by shared clones. The rearranged segments are TRBV6-5 and TRBJ1-1, and TRBD1 may be the D gene, going by 6 matching bases. Sample: PBMCs from blood, taken less than 22 months after vaccination. DNA sequence: TGTGCCAGCAGTTACTGGGGCTCAGGGGACACTGAAGCTTTCTTT. Its amino acids are CASSYWGSGDTEAFF.